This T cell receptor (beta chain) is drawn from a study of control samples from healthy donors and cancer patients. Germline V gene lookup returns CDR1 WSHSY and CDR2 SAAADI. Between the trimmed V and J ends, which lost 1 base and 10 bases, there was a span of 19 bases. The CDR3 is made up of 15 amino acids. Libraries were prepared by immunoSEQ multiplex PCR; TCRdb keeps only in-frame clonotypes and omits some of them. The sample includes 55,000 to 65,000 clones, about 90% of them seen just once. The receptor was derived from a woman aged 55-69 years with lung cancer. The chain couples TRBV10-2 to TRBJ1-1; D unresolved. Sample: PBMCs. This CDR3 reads CASSELLFVAGGAFF. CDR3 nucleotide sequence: TGCGCCAGCAGTGAGTTACTGTTCGTTGCGGGTGGAGCTTTCTTT.